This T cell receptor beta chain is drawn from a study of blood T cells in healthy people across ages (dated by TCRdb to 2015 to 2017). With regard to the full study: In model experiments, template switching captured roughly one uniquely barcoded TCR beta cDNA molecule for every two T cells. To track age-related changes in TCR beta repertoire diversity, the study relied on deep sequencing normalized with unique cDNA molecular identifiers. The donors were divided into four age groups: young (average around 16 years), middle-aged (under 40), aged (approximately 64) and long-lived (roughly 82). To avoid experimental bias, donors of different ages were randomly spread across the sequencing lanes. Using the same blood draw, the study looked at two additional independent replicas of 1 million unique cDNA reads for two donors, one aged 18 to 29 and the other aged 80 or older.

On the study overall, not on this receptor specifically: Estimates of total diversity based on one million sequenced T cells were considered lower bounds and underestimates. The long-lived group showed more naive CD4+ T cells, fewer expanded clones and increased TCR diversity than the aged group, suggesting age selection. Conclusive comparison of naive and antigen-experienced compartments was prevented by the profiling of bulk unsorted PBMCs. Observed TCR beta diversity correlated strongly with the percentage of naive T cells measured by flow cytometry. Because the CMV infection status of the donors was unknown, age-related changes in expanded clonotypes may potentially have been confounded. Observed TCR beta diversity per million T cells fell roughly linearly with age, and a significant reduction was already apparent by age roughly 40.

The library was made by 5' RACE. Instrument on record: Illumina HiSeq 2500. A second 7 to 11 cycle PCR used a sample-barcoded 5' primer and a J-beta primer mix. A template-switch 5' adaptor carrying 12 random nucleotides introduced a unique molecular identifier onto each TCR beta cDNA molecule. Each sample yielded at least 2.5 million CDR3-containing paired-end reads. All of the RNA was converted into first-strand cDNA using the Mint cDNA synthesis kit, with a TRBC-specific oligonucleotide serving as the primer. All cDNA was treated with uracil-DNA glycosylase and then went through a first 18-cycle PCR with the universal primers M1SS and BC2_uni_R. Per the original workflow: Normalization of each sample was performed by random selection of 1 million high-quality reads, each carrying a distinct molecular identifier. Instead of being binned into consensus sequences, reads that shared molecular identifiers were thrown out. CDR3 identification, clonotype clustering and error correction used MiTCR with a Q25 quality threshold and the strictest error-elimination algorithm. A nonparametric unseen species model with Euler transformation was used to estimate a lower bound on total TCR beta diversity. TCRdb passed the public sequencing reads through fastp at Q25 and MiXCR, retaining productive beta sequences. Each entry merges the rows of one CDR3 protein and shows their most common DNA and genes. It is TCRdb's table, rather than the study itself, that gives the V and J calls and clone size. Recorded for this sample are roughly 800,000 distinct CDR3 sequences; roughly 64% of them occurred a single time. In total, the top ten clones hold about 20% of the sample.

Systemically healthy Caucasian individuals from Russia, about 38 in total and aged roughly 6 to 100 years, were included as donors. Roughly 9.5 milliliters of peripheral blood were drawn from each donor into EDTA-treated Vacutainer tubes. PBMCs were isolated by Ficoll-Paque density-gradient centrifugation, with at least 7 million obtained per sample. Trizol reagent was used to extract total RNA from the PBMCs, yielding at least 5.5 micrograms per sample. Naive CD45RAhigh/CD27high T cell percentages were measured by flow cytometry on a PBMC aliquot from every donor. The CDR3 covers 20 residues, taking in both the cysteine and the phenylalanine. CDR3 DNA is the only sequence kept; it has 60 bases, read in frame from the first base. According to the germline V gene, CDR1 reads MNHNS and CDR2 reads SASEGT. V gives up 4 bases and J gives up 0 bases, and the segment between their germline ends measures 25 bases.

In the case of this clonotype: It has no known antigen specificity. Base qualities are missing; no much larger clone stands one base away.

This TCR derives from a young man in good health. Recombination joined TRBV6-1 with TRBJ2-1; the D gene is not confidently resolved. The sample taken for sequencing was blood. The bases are TGTGCCAGCAGTGTCGCCCCGCCCTTCGGAGTCCAAAGCTCCTACAATGAGCAGTTCTTC. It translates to CASSVAPPFGVQSSYNEQFF.